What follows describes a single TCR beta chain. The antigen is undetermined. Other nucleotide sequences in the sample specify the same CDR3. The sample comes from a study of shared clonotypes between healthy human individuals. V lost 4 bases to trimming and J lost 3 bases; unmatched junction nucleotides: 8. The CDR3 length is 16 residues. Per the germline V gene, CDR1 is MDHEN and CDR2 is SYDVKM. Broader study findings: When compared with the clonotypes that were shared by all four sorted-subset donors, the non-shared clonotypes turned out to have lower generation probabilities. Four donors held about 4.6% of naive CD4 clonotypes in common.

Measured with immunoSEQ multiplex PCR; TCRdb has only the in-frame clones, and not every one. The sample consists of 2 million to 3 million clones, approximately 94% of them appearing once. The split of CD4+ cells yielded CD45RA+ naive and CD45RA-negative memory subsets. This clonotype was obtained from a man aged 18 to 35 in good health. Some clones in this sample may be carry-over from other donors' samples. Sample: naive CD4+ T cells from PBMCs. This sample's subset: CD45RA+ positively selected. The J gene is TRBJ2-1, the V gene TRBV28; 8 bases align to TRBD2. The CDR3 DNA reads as TGTGCCAGCAGTTCCCCGGGGCTAGCGGGCTACAATGAGCAGTTCTTC. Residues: CASSSPGLAGYNEQFF.